This TCR beta chain was found in a study of identical twins. This clonotype has just a few counts. Its target is unknown. V lost 0 bases and J 0 bases, leaving 9 bases between the germline ends. The CDR3 has 17 amino acids. CDR1 is SGHTA and CDR2 is FQGNSA in the germline V gene. Findings and limits, study-wide: The models systematically underestimated how much out-of-frame TCR alpha was shared in monozygotic twins. There were fewer insertions in abundant cord blood beta clonotypes, but memory repertoires showed no such pattern. The study reached conclusions through statistical analysis that was cross-sectional, not following the same donors.

TCRdb redid the calling of the 5' RACE reads with MiXCR, one entry per CDR3 protein. Of 1.5 million to 2 million distinct CDR3 sequences listed, around 33% are singletons. With no exceptions, donors were healthy Caucasians. The source is a newborn girl in good health. This chain uses TRBV7-2 with TRBJ2-6; D call uncertain. Input material: cord blood. CDR3 bases: TGTGCCAGCAGCTTAGCCGGTCCCCACTCTGGGGCCAACGTCCTGACTTTC. Residues: CASSLAGPHSGANVLTF.